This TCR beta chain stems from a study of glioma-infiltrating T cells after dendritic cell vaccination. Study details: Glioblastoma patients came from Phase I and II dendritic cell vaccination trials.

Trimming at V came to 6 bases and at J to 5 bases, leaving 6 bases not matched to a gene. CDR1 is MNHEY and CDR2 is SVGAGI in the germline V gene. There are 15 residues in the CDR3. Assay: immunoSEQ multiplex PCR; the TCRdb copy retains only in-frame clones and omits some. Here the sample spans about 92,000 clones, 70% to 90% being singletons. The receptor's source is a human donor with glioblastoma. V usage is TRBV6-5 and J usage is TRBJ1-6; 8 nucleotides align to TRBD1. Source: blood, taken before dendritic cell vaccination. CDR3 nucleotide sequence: TGTGCCAGCAGAACCGGGACAGGCAATAATTCACCCCTCCACTTT. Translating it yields CASRTGTGNNSPLHF.